One sample yielded the 27 T cell receptor beta chains listed below, sequenced in a study of breast tumors, draining lymph nodes, adjacent tissues. The lymph nodes were axillary draining lymph nodes from breast cancer patients. One entry per CDR3 protein, called by TCRdb with MiXCR from the multiplex PCR reads. The sample lists some 140,000 distinct CDR3 sequences, 20% to 25% seen once, with more than 2.5% in the top ten. The sample was axillary lymph node tissue. Source of these receptors: a female donor with breast cancer. Some clones in this sample may be carry-over from other donors' samples.

There are many counts of this clonotype. The chain uses TRBV19 and TRBJ2-5, with D perhaps TRBD1 (5 bases). CDR3 length equals 13 residues. Trimming pared 5 bases from V and 5 bases from J, leaving 12 bases between. Germline CDR1 LNHDA, CDR2 SQIVND (reference sequence). DNA of the CDR3: TGTGCCAGTAGTGTGGGGCTAGGGGAGACCCAGTACTTC. Its protein product is CASSVGLGETQYF.

The J gene is TRBJ1-2, the V gene TRBV20-1; 7 bases align to TRBD1. CDR3 length: 16 residues. V shed 0 bases and J 0 bases; nucleotides not matched to a gene: 7. From germline, CDR1 is DFQATT and CDR2 SNEGSKA (reference sequence). CDR3 nucleotides: TGCAGTGCTAGAGAGACAGGGTCGGGGGCTAACTATGGCTACACCTTC. Translation gives CSARETGSGANYGYTF.

The chain is built from TRBV3-1 and TRBJ2-2, with 7 bases aligning to TRBD1. The germline gives CDR1 LGHDT, CDR2 YNNKEL (reference sequence). The CDR3 has 15 amino acids. The V gene end was trimmed by 11 bases and the J gene end by 1 base; junction bases not matched to a gene: 10. The CDR3 DNA is TGTGCCTCTGCCCCGGGACAGTTGAACACCGGGGAGCTGTTTTTT. Protein product: CASAPGQLNTGELFF.

Concerning this clonotype itself: This sequence may be a read error, since a much larger clone differs from it by one base. The genes are TRBV6-1 and TRBJ2-7; 9 nucleotides line up with TRBD1. The CDR3 loop spans 15 amino acids. The junction had 9 bases not matched to a gene; V was cut back by 6 bases and J by 3 bases. Germline CDR1 reads MNHNS; CDR2 reads SASEGT. CDR3 sequence (DNA): TGTGCCAGCAGCCGCCTGGACAGGGGTTACTACGAGCAGTACTTC. This sequence encodes CASSRLDRGYYEQYF.

Notes on this clonotype: One end of the junction is discordant with germline, which a read error may explain. The chain has TRBV5-6 and TRBJ2-7; D is ambiguous. The germline V gene has CDR1 SGHDT and CDR2 YYEEEE. The CDR3 sequence is 12 residues long. Here the CDR3 DNA reads TGTGCCAGCGGCTTAACTTCCTACGAGCAGTACTTC. Protein: CASGLTSYEQYF.

Ten or more counts support this clonotype. The J gene is TRBJ2-1, the V gene TRBV20-1, with D tentatively TRBD1 (6 bases). CDR1 is DFQATT and CDR2 is SNEGSKA in the germline V gene (reference sequence). The CDR3 contains 17 residues. Between the trimmed V and J ends, which lost 6 bases and 0 bases, there was a span of 21 bases. The CDR3 DNA reads TGCAGTGCACACCCGGTCCTCGGGACACCCTCCTACAATGAGCAGTTCTTC. Its translation: CSAHPVLGTPSYNEQFF.

This clonotype showed up many times. An end of the junction does not agree with germline; a read error may underlie this. This sequence joins TRBV12-3 or TRBV12-4 and TRBJ2-5; 11 bases line up with TRBD2. The CDR3 is 15 amino acids. For the CDR3, the DNA is TGTGCCAGCAGTCTAGCGGGAGGTTACCAAGAGACCCAGTACTTC. Translated: CASSLAGGYQETQYF.

This clonotype occurred once. Possible read error: a much larger clone is one base away. The chain couples TRBV30 to TRBJ2-5; D is tentatively TRBD1 or TRBD2 (6 bases each). This CDR3 has 13 residues. The V and J ends lost 8 bases and 9 bases respectively, with 22 bases between them. Looked up from germline, CDR1 is GTSNPN and CDR2 is SVGIG (reference sequence). CDR3 sequence (DNA): TGTGCCCGGACTTACAGGGCCCGGGGGTCCCAGTACTTC. Protein: CARTYRARGSQYF. The variable domain in full, with the rest retrieved from reference TRBV30 and TRBJ2-5, is SQTIHQWPATLVQPVGSPLSLECTVEGTSNPNLYWYRQAAGRGLQLLFYSVGIGQISSEVPQNLSASRPQDRQFILSSKKLLLSDSGFYLCARTYRARGSQYFGPGTRLLVL.

This clonotype was seen at least ten times. The rearrangement uses TRBV6-5 and TRBJ2-7; 12 nucleotides align to TRBD2. V gave up 0 bases and J gave up 4 bases; unmatched junction bases: 4. The germline V gene encodes CDR1 MNHEY and CDR2 SVGAGI. The CDR3 runs to 16 residues. DNA for the CDR3: TGTGCCAGCAGTTACTCTCGACTAGCGGGAGAATACGAGCAGTACTTC. This sequence encodes CASSYSRLAGEYEQYF.

This clonotype was detected many times. This rearrangement joins TRBV5-4 to TRBJ2-5, with 8 bases that match TRBD1. Unmatched junction bases numbered 4, after V lost 2 bases and J lost 1 base. From germline, CDR1 is SGHNT and CDR2 YYREEE (reference sequence). CDR3 length equals 15 residues. The CDR3 nucleotides are TGTGCCAGCAGCTTCATGGACAGGGCCCAAGAGACCCAGTACTTC. The encoded protein is CASSFMDRAQETQYF.

This clonotype was counted many times. As DNA, the CDR3 is TGTGCCAGCAGTTCAGGGTTATCCTATAATTCACCCCTCCACTTT. Protein sequence: CASSSGLSYNSPLHF. V is TRBV27 and J is TRBJ1-6; the D gene is possibly TRBD1 (5 bases). Trimming cost V 4 bases and J 1 base, with 8 bases left between them. The CDR3 totals 15 residues. The germline gives CDR1 MNHEY, CDR2 SMNVEV (reference sequence).

This clonotype appeared many times. The V gene is TRBV20-1, the J gene TRBJ1-3; TRBD1 is a possible D gene (5 bases). The CDR3 sequence is 15 residues long. From germline, CDR1 is DFQATT and CDR2 SNEGSKA (reference sequence). Trimming stripped 0 bases from V and 1 base from J, with 10 bases between. As DNA, the CDR3 is TGCAGTGCTAGAGATTCGGGGGGTTCTGGAAACACCATATATTTT. Translated, it gives CSARDSGGSGNTIYF.

This clonotype was found many times. The chain couples TRBV18 to TRBJ2-5, with D unclear. Per the germline V gene, CDR1 is KGHSH and CDR2 is LQKENI. V was trimmed by 0 bases and J by 1 base, leaving 3 bases between them. The CDR3 has 13 amino acids. CDR3: CASSPPSQETQYF. The DNA of the CDR3 is TGTGCCAGCTCACCACCGTCCCAAGAGACCCAGTACTTC.

This clonotype was recorded many times. CDR3 DNA sequence: TGCGCCAGCAGCCTGACCGGGACTAGTAATTCACCCCTCCACTTT. Its translation: CASSLTGTSNSPLHF. The rearrangement uses TRBV4-1 and TRBJ1-6; the D gene is possibly TRBD1 (5 bases). The CDR3 extends over 15 amino acids. V lost 4 bases and J lost 6, with 13 bases in between. Germline loops: CDR1 MGHRA, CDR2 YSYEKL.

On this clonotype: One junction end does not reproduce the germline sequence, and a read error may be involved. This chain connects TRBV7-9 to TRBJ2-2; D is possibly TRBD1 (6 bases). The CDR3 spans 15 residues. Germline lookup yields CDR1 SEHNR and CDR2 FQNEAQ (reference sequence). CDR3 coding DNA: TGTGCCTGCAGCTTAGCAACAGGGAAAACCGGGGAGCTGTTTTTT. Translating gives CACSLATGKTGELFF.

This clonotype was seen at least ten times. This chain uses TRBV10-3 with TRBJ2-3, with D unresolved. The CDR3 spans 16 residues. Germline V gives CDR1 ENHRY, CDR2 SYGVKD. V gave up 2 bases and J gave up 2 bases, with 14 bases separating them. CDR3 DNA: TGTGCCATCAGTGAGAGGTCTACTGGCCTCACAGATACGCAGTATTTT. It specifies CAISERSTGLTDTQYF.

This rearrangement joins TRBV2 to TRBJ1-6; a possible D gene is TRBD1 (6 bases). Trimming pared 5 bases from V and 3 bases from J, leaving 14 bases between. Germline CDR1 is SNHLY and CDR2 is FYNNEI. The CDR3 extends over 16 amino acids. The CDR3 loop reads CASSPGGLRYNSPLHF. CDR3 DNA: TGTGCCAGCAGTCCGGGGGGCCTACGCTATAATTCACCCCTCCACTTT.

This clonotype occurred many times. The gene calls are TRBV7-9 and TRBJ2-7; the match to TRBD2 covers 12 bases. The CDR3 runs to 19 residues. Germline V gene data show CDR1 as SEHNR and CDR2 as FQNEAQ (reference sequence). V lost 2 bases and J lost 5; bases outside the gene matches: 16. The CDR3 protein is CASSLSGRASGRAADEQYF. The CDR3 region has the DNA TGTGCCAGCAGCTTAAGTGGAAGGGCTAGCGGGAGGGCCGCGGACGAGCAGTACTTC.

This clonotype was counted at least ten times. This chain links TRBV15 with TRBJ2-5, with D uncertain. The CDR3 contains 15 residues. With 5 bases removed from V and 0 bases from J, the gap between germline ends came to 13 bases. The V gene's germline CDR1 is LNHNV and CDR2 YYDKDF (reference sequence). Written as DNA, the CDR3 is TGTGCCACCAGCGGAGCTGGAACAGACCAAGAGACCCAGTACTTC. It encodes CATSGAGTDQETQYF.

This clonotype came up many times. This chain connects TRBV20-1 to TRBJ1-5; 7 nucleotides match TRBD1. This CDR3 has 14 amino acids. In germline, CDR1 is DFQATT, CDR2 SNEGSKA (reference sequence). Trimming cost V 5 bases and J 2 bases; bases outside gene matches: 6. For the CDR3, the DNA is TGCAGTGCTGACAGGGATGGCGGCAATCAGCCCCAGCATTTT. Translating it yields CSADRDGGNQPQHF.

This clonotype appeared many times. This sequence joins TRBV10-3 and TRBJ2-7; TRBD1 matches at 7 bases. The CDR3 has 14 residues. V dropped 8 bases and J dropped 1; count of bases not matched to a gene: 8. Germline V gene lookup returns CDR1 ENHRY and CDR2 SYGVKD. CDR3 in DNA: TGTGCCATCGCCGACAGGGATTTATCCTACGAGCAGTACTTC. Its translation is CAIADRDLSYEQYF.

This clonotype was seen at least ten times. The V gene is TRBV10-3, the J gene TRBJ2-7; D might be TRBD2 (5 bases). This CDR3 contains 12 residues. With 9 bases removed from V and 0 bases from J, the gap between germline ends came to 9 bases. Germline V gene sequence: CDR1 ENHRY, CDR2 SYGVKD. The DNA of the CDR3 is TGTGCCATGGGCCGGGACTCCTACGAGCAGTACTTC. Translating it yields CAMGRDSYEQYF.

As to this clonotype: A read error is possible here, since a much larger clone lies one base away. The chain recombines TRBV27 with TRBJ2-7, with D possibly matching TRBD1 (6 bases). Germline V gene sequence: CDR1 MNHEY, CDR2 SMNVEV (reference sequence). The CDR3 contains 15 residues. The CDR3 coding sequence is TGTGCCAGCAGTTTTTCGGTGGACAGCTCCTGCGAGCAGTACTTC. Its protein is CASSFSVDSSCEQYF.

There are a few counts of this clonotype. The chain couples TRBV14 to TRBJ2-7, with TRBD1 matching 10 bases. The CDR3 consists of 15 residues. CDR1 is SGHDN, CDR2 FVKESK, per germline. Trimming removed 3 bases from V and 0 bases from J; junction bases left unmatched: 2. CDR3 loop: CASSHGQGVSYEQYF. Written as DNA, the CDR3 is TGTGCCAGCAGCCACGGACAGGGGGTCTCCTACGAGCAGTACTTC. The full variable domain, with the rest looked up from reference TRBV14 and TRBJ2-7, is EAGVTQFPSHSVIEKGQTVTLRCDPISGHDNLYWYRRVMGKEIKFLLHFVKESKQDESGMPNNRFLAERTGGTYSTLKVQPAELEDSGVYFCASSHGQGVSYEQYFGPGTRLTVT.

This clonotype has at least ten counts. The chain is built from TRBV27 and TRBJ2-3, with a weak D call TRBD2 (6 bases). Germline CDR1 is MNHEY and CDR2 is SMNVEV (reference sequence). The CDR3 runs 15 residues. Trimming cost V 4 bases and J 7 bases, with 18 bases left between them. The CDR3 is CASSSGLVFRNTQYF. The CDR3, as DNA: TGTGCCAGCAGTTCGGGACTGGTCTTTCGGAATACGCAGTATTTT.

This clonotype appeared many times. The chain combines TRBV19 with TRBJ2-7; weak D call: TRBD2 (5 bases). Germline loops: CDR1 LNHDA, CDR2 SQIVND (reference sequence). The V end lost 6 bases, the J end lost 9 bases, and 18 bases lay between the germline ends. There are 13 residues in the CDR3. The CDR3 region has the DNA TGTGCCAGTAGCCGGTTAGAGGAGGCCGCGCAGTACTTC. Amino acid sequence: CASSRLEEAAQYF.

The sample holds many counts of this clonotype. The genes are TRBV7-2 and TRBJ2-3; 7 bases line up with TRBD2. With V trimmed by 1 base and J by 4 bases, 2 bases remained unmatched. The CDR3 totals 14 residues. The germline CDR1 and CDR2 sequences are SGHTA and FQGNSA. The CDR3 reads CASSLGTRSDTQYF. The CDR3 nucleotides are TGTGCCAGCAGCTTAGGGACTAGATCAGATACGCAGTATTTT. Looking up the rest from reference TRBV7-2 and TRBJ2-3 gives the full variable domain: GAGVSQSPSNKVTEKGKDVELRCDPISGHTALYWYRQSLGQGLEFLIYFQGNSAPDKSGLPSDRFSAERTGGSVSTLTIQRTQQEDSAVYLCASSLGTRSDTQYFGPGTRLTVL.